These T cell receptor beta chains were read from a single sample in a study of shared clonotypes between healthy human individuals. Only in-frame clones appear in the TCRdb table, and some are missing; sequencing was by immunoSEQ multiplex PCR. The data contain hundreds of thousands of clones, less than 80% of them seen just once; the ten biggest clones take up approximately 2%. Sequenced material: memory CD4+ T cells sorted from blood. These receptors originate from a young woman in good health. Each CDR3 is given with its conserved first and last residue. A D gene is named only where the DNA matches it firmly. Expanded clones get a size class; other rows say once, few or many, or leave the size out.

V gene: TRBV29-1; clone size: -; J gene: TRBJ2-7; D gene: -; CDR3 protein: CSVPQRGIYEQYF; CDR3 DNA: TGCAGCGTGCCCCAAAGGGGGATCTACGAGCAGTACTTC
V gene: TRBV28; clone size: -; J gene: TRBJ2-4; D gene: -; CDR3 protein: CASSPVRHSVTQYF; CDR3 DNA: TGTGCCAGCAGCCCAGTACGACACAGTGTCACTCAGTACTTC
V gene: TRBV9; clone size: -; J gene: TRBJ1-3; D gene: -; CDR3 protein: CASSVAPISGNTIYF; CDR3 DNA: TGTGCCAGCAGCGTAGCGCCGATCTCTGGAAACACCATATATTTT
V gene: TRBV2; clone size: -; J gene: TRBJ2-1; D gene: -; CDR3 protein: CASRLDSLNEQFF; CDR3 DNA: TGTGCCAGCAGGCTAGACAGTTTGAATGAGCAGTTCTTC
V gene: TRBV11-2; clone size: -; J gene: TRBJ2-7; D gene: -; CDR3 protein: CASSLAGAGIYEQYF; CDR3 DNA: TGTGCCAGCAGCTTAGCGGGAGCCGGGATCTACGAGCAGTACTTC
V gene: TRBV18; clone size: few; J gene: TRBJ1-1; D gene: -; CDR3 protein: CASSSTGAIGTEAFF; CDR3 DNA: TGTGCCAGCTCATCAACGGGGGCGATTGGCACTGAAGCTTTCTTT
V gene: TRBV6-5; clone size: -; J gene: TRBJ2-3; D gene: TRBD2; CDR3 protein: CASSRGLAGVDTQYF; CDR3 DNA: TGTGCCAGCAGTCGGGGACTAGCGGGAGTTGATACGCAGTATTTT
V gene: TRBV5-1; clone size: few; J gene: TRBJ2-1; D gene: -; CDR3 protein: CASSLDSHAYNEQFF; CDR3 DNA: TGCGCCAGCAGCCTGGACTCACACGCCTACAATGAGCAGTTCTTC
V gene: TRBV20-1; clone size: -; J gene: TRBJ1-2; D gene: -; CDR3 protein: CSARRGEGYTF; CDR3 DNA: TGCAGTGCGCGGCGTGGGGAGGGCTACACCTTC
V gene: TRBV19; clone size: -; J gene: TRBJ2-7; D gene: -; CDR3 protein: CASTSVEGSYEQYF; CDR3 DNA: TGTGCCAGTACTTCCGTCGAGGGTTCCTACGAGCAGTACTTC
V gene: TRBV4-2; clone size: -; J gene: TRBJ1-2; D gene: -; CDR3 protein: CASSQDTVALYGYTF; CDR3 DNA: TGTGCCAGCAGCCAAGATACCGTGGCCCTCTATGGCTACACCTTC
V gene: TRBV9; clone size: -; J gene: TRBJ1-1; D gene: -; CDR3 protein: CASSGWTEDMNTEAFF; CDR3 DNA: TGTGCCAGCAGCGGATGGACAGAGGACATGAACACTGAAGCTTTCTTT
V gene: TRBV28; clone size: -; J gene: TRBJ2-7; D gene: -; CDR3 protein: CASSSTGTFSSYEQYF; CDR3 DNA: TGTGCCAGCAGTTCAACCGGGACTTTCAGCTCCTACGAGCAGTACTTC
V gene: TRBV5-6; clone size: -; J gene: TRBJ2-1; D gene: -; CDR3 protein: CASSFTLGGTEQFF; CDR3 DNA: TGTGCCAGCAGCTTTACTCTTGGAGGGACTGAGCAGTTCTTC
V gene: TRBV10-2; clone size: many; J gene: TRBJ2-7; D gene: -; CDR3 protein: CASSEAFSIEQYF; CDR3 DNA: TGCGCCAGCAGTGAGGCCTTCTCCATCGAGCAGTACTTC
V gene: TRBV30; clone size: -; J gene: TRBJ2-7; D gene: -; CDR3 protein: CAWRIGTVSYEQYF; CDR3 DNA: TGTGCCTGGCGAATAGGGACGGTCTCCTACGAGCAGTACTTC
V gene: TRBV11-2; clone size: -; J gene: TRBJ2-1; D gene: TRBD2; CDR3 protein: CASSAAAGGPINEQFF; CDR3 DNA: TGTGCCAGCAGCGCTGCAGCGGGAGGGCCGATTAATGAGCAGTTCTTC
V gene: TRBV5-1; clone size: few; J gene: TRBJ1-5; D gene: -; CDR3 protein: CASSLGSTGNQPQHF; CDR3 DNA: TGCGCCAGCAGTTTGGGATCCACGGGCAATCAGCCCCAGCATTTT
V gene: TRBV10-3; clone size: -; J gene: TRBJ2-7; D gene: -; CDR3 protein: CAIRKADTAYEQYF; CDR3 DNA: TGTGCCATCAGAAAAGCCGATACCGCCTACGAGCAGTACTTC
V gene: TRBV7-8; clone size: -; J gene: TRBJ2-2; D gene: TRBD1; CDR3 protein: CASSPLTGQGSGELFF; CDR3 DNA: TGTGCCAGCAGCCCGTTGACGGGACAGGGTTCCGGGGAGCTGTTTTTT
V gene: TRBV30; clone size: -; J gene: TRBJ2-5; D gene: TRBD2; CDR3 protein: CAWSVPWAGEETQYF; CDR3 DNA: TGTGCCTGGAGTGTACCTTGGGCGGGAGAAGAGACCCAGTACTTC
V gene: TRBV30; clone size: -; J gene: TRBJ1-2; D gene: -; CDR3 protein: CAPGMNPHYGYTF; CDR3 DNA: TGTGCCCCGGGGATGAACCCCCACTATGGCTACACCTTC
V gene: TRBV27; clone size: -; J gene: TRBJ2-1; D gene: TRBD2; CDR3 protein: CASSPPLGTTGYNEQFF; CDR3 DNA: TGTGCCAGCAGTCCCCCCCTCGGGACTACCGGCTACAATGAGCAGTTCTTC
V gene: TRBV28; clone size: -; J gene: TRBJ1-4; D gene: -; CDR3 protein: CASSFSPGFATNEKLFF; CDR3 DNA: TGTGCCAGCAGTTTCTCCCCTGGCTTTGCAACTAATGAAAAACTGTTTTTT
V gene: TRBV6-1; clone size: medium-sized; J gene: TRBJ1-2; D gene: -; CDR3 protein: CASSGTAPNYGYTF; CDR3 DNA: TGTGCCAGCAGTGGGACAGCGCCTAACTATGGCTACACCTTC
V gene: TRBV9; clone size: -; J gene: TRBJ2-7; D gene: -; CDR3 protein: CASSPLGPTYEQYF; CDR3 DNA: TGTGCCAGCAGCCCCCTGGGGCCTACCTACGAGCAGTACTTC
V gene: TRBV27; clone size: -; J gene: TRBJ1-1; D gene: -; CDR3 protein: CASSLSGTMNTEAFF; CDR3 DNA: TGTGCCAGCAGTTTATCGGGGACCATGAACACTGAAGCTTTCTTT
V gene: TRBV27; clone size: -; J gene: TRBJ1-2; D gene: -; CDR3 protein: CASSLLGETNYGYTF; CDR3 DNA: TGTGCCAGCAGTTTGTTGGGGGAGACTAACTATGGCTACACCTTC
V gene: TRBV5-8; clone size: -; J gene: TRBJ1-4; D gene: TRBD1; CDR3 protein: CASSRGQGLDETNEKLFF; CDR3 DNA: TGTGCCAGCAGCCGCGGACAGGGCCTTGACGAAACTAATGAAAAACTGTTTTTT
V gene: TRBV9; clone size: -; J gene: TRBJ1-4; D gene: -; CDR3 protein: CASSVRDWGEKLFF; CDR3 DNA: TGTGCCAGCAGCGTCCGGGACTGGGGTGAAAAACTGTTTTTT
V gene: TRBV27; clone size: -; J gene: TRBJ2-1; D gene: TRBD1; CDR3 protein: CASRGQGSNEQFF; CDR3 DNA: TGTGCCAGCAGGGGACAGGGGTCAAATGAGCAGTTCTTC
V gene: TRBV7-8; clone size: few; J gene: TRBJ2-3; D gene: -; CDR3 protein: CASSIRTARTDTQYF; CDR3 DNA: TGTGCCAGCAGCATACGGACAGCGCGCACAGATACGCAGTATTTT